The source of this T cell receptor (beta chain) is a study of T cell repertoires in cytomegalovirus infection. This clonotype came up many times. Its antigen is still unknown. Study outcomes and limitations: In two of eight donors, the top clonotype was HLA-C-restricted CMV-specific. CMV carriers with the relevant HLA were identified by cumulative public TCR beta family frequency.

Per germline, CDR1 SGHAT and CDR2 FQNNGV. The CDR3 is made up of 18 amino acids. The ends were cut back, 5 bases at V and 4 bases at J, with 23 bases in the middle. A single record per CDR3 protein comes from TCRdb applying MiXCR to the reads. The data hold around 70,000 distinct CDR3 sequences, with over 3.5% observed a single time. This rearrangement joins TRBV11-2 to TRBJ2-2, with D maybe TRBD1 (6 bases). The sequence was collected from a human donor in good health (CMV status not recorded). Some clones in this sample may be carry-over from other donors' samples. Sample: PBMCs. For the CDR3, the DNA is TGTGCCAGCAGCCGGTCGGGCGCCCAGGGGCGCGGCACCGGGGAGCTGTTTTTT. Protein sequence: CASSRSGAQGRGTGELFF. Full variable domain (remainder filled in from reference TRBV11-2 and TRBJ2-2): EAGVAQSPRYKIIEKRQSVAFWCNPISGHATLYWYQQILGQGPKLLIQFQNNGVVDDSQLPKDRFSAERLKGVDSTLKIQPAKLEDSAVYLCASSRSGAQGRGTGELFFGEGSRLTVL.